This passage covers 10 T cell receptor beta chains from one sample sequenced in a study of T-cell reconstitution after alpha-beta-depleted transplantation in children. Unique molecular identifiers were used in preparing the TCRbeta library. TCRdb reprocessed the PCR reads with MiXCR, giving one entry per CDR3 protein. This table holds 490,000 or so distinct CDR3 sequences, roughly a tenth found once. The starting material was PBMCs, obtained before TCRalphabeta/CD19-depleted stem cell transplant. Receptors originate from a child aged 2 to 10 with inherited bone marrow failure, due to receive a stem cell transplant.

Comment on this clonotype: Given a much more abundant clone one base away, this may be a read error. The rearrangement links TRBV10-3 to TRBJ2-7; D tentatively fits TRBD1 or TRBD2 (6 bases each). CDR1 and CDR2 (germline): ENHRY, SYGVKD. The CDR3 totals 15 residues. Trimming left V 2 bases short and J 0 bases short, with 11 bases between. CDR3 amino acids: CAISELGGISYEQYF. The CDR3 nucleotides read TGTGCCATCAGTGAGCTCGGGGGCATCTCCTACGAGCAGTACTTC.

This clonotype was seen a single time. The junction does not match germline at one end; this may be a read error. The rearrangement links TRBV2 to TRBJ2-1; TRBD2 aligns across 14 bases. In germline, CDR1 is SNHLY, CDR2 FYNNEI. This CDR3 has 19 residues. CDR3 nucleotide sequence: TGTGCCTGCAGTCCTTTAGCGGGGACTAGCGGGAGCTCCTACAATGAGCAGTTCTTC. Translating it yields CACSPLAGTSGSSYNEQFF.

There are many counts of this clonotype. This chain connects TRBV12-3 or TRBV12-4 to TRBJ2-3; TRBD2 agrees at 13 bases. Losses at the gene ends were 3 bases for V and 1 base for J; bases not matched to a gene: 7. The CDR3 runs 18 residues. CDR3 sequence: CASSLRTSGRKGTDTQYF. The DNA for the CDR3 is TGTGCCAGCAGTTTGCGGACTAGCGGGAGAAAAGGCACAGATACGCAGTATTTT.

This clonotype appeared many times. In DNA, the CDR3 is TGTGCCAGCAGCTTAGACAGGGGGGGCAGCAATCAGCCCCAGCATTTT. Its protein is CASSLDRGGSNQPQHF. The chain couples TRBV7-9 to TRBJ1-5; 8 bases line up with TRBD1. V was pared by 1 base and J by 1 base, with 3 bases of the junction left unmatched. Germline CDR1 is SEHNR and CDR2 is FQNEAQ (reference sequence). The CDR3 runs to 16 residues.

In its sample, this clonotype was seen many times. The rearrangement uses TRBV19 and TRBJ1-4; D gene unclear. V gave up 5 bases and J gave up 7 bases, with 11 bases separating them. The CDR3 has 13 amino acids. Germline assignment: CDR1 LNHDA and CDR2 SQIVND (reference sequence). The CDR3 DNA reads TGTGCCAGTAGTCGCGGAAACAGTGAAAAACTGTTTTTT. Translating gives CASSRGNSEKLFF. Looking up the rest from reference TRBV19 and TRBJ1-4 gives the full variable domain: DGGITQSPKYLFRKEGQNVTLSCEQNLNHDAMYWYRQDPGQGLRLIYYSQIVNDFQKGDIAEGYSVSREKKESFPLTVTSAQKNPTAFYLCASSRGNSEKLFFGSGTQLSVL.

This clonotype occurred a few times. J is TRBJ1-2 and V is TRBV7-9, with 10 bases identical to TRBD1. There are 15 residues in the CDR3. With V trimmed by 4 bases and J by 7 bases, 9 bases remained unmatched. Germline V gives CDR1 SEHNR, CDR2 FQNEAQ (reference sequence). This CDR3 reads CASSSDRGRSGGYTF. The CDR3 nucleotides read TGTGCCAGCAGCTCTGACAGGGGGCGGTCAGGTGGCTACACCTTC.

This clonotype was recorded at least ten times. The rearrangement joins TRBV12-3 or TRBV12-4 to TRBJ1-1; D possibly corresponds to TRBD1 (6 bases). CDR3 length: 14 residues. V gave up 3 bases and J gave up 10 bases, with 18 bases separating them. The DNA of the CDR3 is TGTGCCAGCAGTTTGATTAGGAGAGGGACACCAGCTTTCTTT. Translated, it gives CASSLIRRGTPAFF.

In its sample, this clonotype was seen many times. The chain links TRBV7-2 to TRBJ1-4; D is undetermined. There are 13 residues in the CDR3. V was trimmed by 5 bases and J by 8 bases, leaving 12 bases between them. The germline V gene has CDR1 SGHTA and CDR2 FQGNSA. The CDR3 here is CASSTGPKEKLFF. CDR3 DNA: TGTGCCAGCAGCACCGGACCGAAGGAAAAACTGTTTTTT.

In its sample, this clonotype was seen many times. V is TRBV12-3 or TRBV12-4 and J is TRBJ2-7; TRBD2 agrees at 11 bases. The CDR3 is 15 amino acids. Trimming cost V 7 bases and J 5 bases; bases outside gene matches: 10. This CDR3 is CASTQNLAGGDEQYF. CDR3 sequence (DNA): TGTGCCAGCACCCAAAACCTAGCGGGAGGAGACGAGCAGTACTTC.

This clonotype appeared many times. The genes are TRBV25-1 and TRBJ1-1; tentative D call: TRBD1 (6 bases). V lost 1 base, J lost 0 bases, and 9 bases lay in between. Germline V CDR1 and CDR2: MGHDK, SYGVNS. The CDR3 totals 15 residues. The CDR3 here is CASSEWTAVNTEAFF. The CDR3 coding sequence is TGTGCCAGCAGTGAATGGACAGCCGTGAACACTGAAGCTTTCTTT.